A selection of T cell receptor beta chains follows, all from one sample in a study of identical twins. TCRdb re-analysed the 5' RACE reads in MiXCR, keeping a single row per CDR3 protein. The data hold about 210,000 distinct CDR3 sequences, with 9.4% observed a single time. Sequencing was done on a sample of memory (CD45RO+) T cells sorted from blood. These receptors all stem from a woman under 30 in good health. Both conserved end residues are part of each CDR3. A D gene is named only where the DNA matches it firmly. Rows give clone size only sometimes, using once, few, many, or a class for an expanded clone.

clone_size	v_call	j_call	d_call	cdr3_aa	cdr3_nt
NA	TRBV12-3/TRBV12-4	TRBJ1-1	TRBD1	CASSLAQGGTEAFF	TGTGCCAGCAGTTTAGCACAGGGGGGCACTGAAGCTTTCTTT
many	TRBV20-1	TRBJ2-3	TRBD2	CSAPSGGGRDTQYF	TGCAGTGCCCCCTCCGGGGGGGGCCGTGATACGCAGTATTTT
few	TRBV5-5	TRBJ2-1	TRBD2	CASSLEGLARNEQFF	TGTGCCAGCAGCTTGGAGGGACTAGCGCGGAATGAGCAGTTCTTC
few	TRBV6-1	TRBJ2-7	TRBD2	CASRLAGETYEQYF	TGTGCCAGCCGTCTAGCGGGGGAGACCTACGAGCAGTACTTC
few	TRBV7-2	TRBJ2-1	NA	CASSLARWGSLRNEQFF	TGTGCCAGCAGCTTAGCGCGGTGGGGGAGCCTTAGAAATGAGCAGTTCTTC
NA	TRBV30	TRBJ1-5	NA	CAWSVQGWQPQHF	TGTGCCTGGAGTGTACAGGGTTGGCAGCCCCAGCATTTT
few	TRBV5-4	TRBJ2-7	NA	CASRRDRTYEQYF	TGTGCCAGCAGGAGGGACCGAACCTACGAGCAGTACTTC
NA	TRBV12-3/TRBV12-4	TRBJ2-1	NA	CATLGGGSSYNEQFF	TGTGCCACCCTCGGCGGCGGTAGTTCCTACAATGAGCAGTTCTTC
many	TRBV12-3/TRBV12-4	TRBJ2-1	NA	CASSPTGTTSRGEQFF	TGTGCCAGCAGCCCGACCGGGACAACGAGCAGGGGTGAGCAGTTCTTC
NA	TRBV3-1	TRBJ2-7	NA	CASSQSTVGEQYF	TGTGCCAGCAGCCAGTCGACAGTCGGGGAGCAGTACTTC
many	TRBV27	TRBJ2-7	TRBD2	CASSTSGRSREQYF	TGTGCCAGCAGCACTAGCGGGAGGTCACGCGAGCAGTACTTC
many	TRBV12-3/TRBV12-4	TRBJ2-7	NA	CASSFPPHSHEQYF	TGTGCCAGCAGTTTTCCCCCCCACAGTCACGAGCAGTACTTC
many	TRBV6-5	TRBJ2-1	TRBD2	CASSYSPSSGRGYNEQFF	TGTGCCAGCAGTTACTCGCCCTCTAGCGGGAGGGGTTACAATGAGCAGTTCTTC
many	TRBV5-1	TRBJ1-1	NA	CASSYDPLNTEAFF	TGCGCCAGCAGCTACGACCCCTTGAACACTGAAGCTTTCTTT
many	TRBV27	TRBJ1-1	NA	CASSRSPDGSTEAFF	TGTGCCAGCAGCAGATCCCCGGACGGGAGTACTGAAGCTTTCTTT
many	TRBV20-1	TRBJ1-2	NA	CSARDPRRNYGYTF	TGCAGTGCTAGAGATCCGCGCAGGAACTATGGCTACACCTTC
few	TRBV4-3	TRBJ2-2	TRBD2	CASSPLAGGHGELFF	TGCGCCAGCAGCCCCCTAGCGGGAGGACACGGGGAGCTGTTTTTT